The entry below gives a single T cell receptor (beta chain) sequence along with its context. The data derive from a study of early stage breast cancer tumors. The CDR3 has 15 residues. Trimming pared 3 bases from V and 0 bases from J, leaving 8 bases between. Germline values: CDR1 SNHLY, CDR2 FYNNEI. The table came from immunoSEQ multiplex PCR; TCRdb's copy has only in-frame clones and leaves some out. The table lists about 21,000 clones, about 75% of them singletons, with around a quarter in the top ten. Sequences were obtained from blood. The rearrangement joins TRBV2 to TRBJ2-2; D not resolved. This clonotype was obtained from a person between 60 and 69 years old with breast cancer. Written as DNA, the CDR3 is TGTGCCAGCAGTGAGGGGTTTACGAACACCGGGGAGCTGTTTTTT. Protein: CASSEGFTNTGELFF. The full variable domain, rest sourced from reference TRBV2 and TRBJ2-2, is EPEVTQTPSHQVTQMGQEVILRCVPISNHLYFYWYRQILGQKVEFLVSFYNNEISEKSEIFDDQFSVERPDGSNFTLKIRSTKLEDSAMYFCASSEGFTNTGELFFGEGSRLTVL.